A selection of T cell receptor beta chains follows, all from one sample in a study of T cell responses to AZD1222 COVID-19 vaccine. Profiled with immunoSEQ multiplex PCR; TCRdb holds only in-frame clones, not every one. The repertoire consists of some 70,000 clones, with 75% to 90% occurring once and the leading ten covering around 15%. The source material was peripheral blood, sampled 28 days after the second AZD1222 dose. These receptors were collected from an adult who received the AZD1222 COVID-19 vaccine. Each CDR3 is given with its conserved first and last residue. D genes are given only for firm matches. For some rows the clone size is stated as once, few or many, or as a class when expanded; others skip it.

v_call,d_call,j_call,clone_size,cdr3_aa,cdr3_nt
TRBV7-9,.,TRBJ1-3,.,CASSLTSGNTIYF,TGTGCCAGCAGTCTGACCTCTGGAAACACCATATATTTT
TRBV6-5,.,TRBJ2-3,.,CASSHRTAGTDTQYF,TGTGCCAGCAGTCATAGGACAGCGGGCACAGATACGCAGTATTTT
TRBV6-4,TRBD1,TRBJ1-2,.,CASSADRGYGYTF,TGTGCCAGCAGTGCGGACAGGGGCTATGGCTACACCTTC
TRBV24-1,TRBD1,TRBJ2-1,.,CATSEKGQGFYNEQFF,TGTGCCACCAGTGAGAAGGGACAGGGGTTCTACAATGAGCAGTTCTTC
TRBV10-3,TRBD1,TRBJ1-5,.,CAISDTGQPRQDQPQHF,TGTGCCATCAGTGATACGGGACAGCCAAGGCAGGATCAGCCCCAGCATTTT
TRBV5-1,.,TRBJ1-1,few,CASSSGEDLNTEAFF,TGCGCCAGCAGCTCAGGGGAAGATTTGAACACTGAAGCTTTCTTT
TRBV7-2,TRBD1,TRBJ2-2,.,CASSLQGAAGELFF,TGTGCCAGCAGCTTGCAGGGGGCGGCCGGGGAGCTGTTTTTT
TRBV9,TRBD1,TRBJ1-3,.,CASSALTGAGNTIYF,TGTGCCAGCAGCGCCCTGACAGGGGCTGGAAACACCATATATTTT
TRBV18,TRBD2,TRBJ2-3,.,CASSPTAGAIDTQYF,TGTGCCAGCTCACCGACAGCGGGGGCCATAGATACGCAGTATTTT
TRBV4-2,TRBD2,TRBJ2-1,.,CASSQALAGGSFDNEQFF,TGTGCCAGCAGCCAAGCTCTAGCGGGGGGGTCTTTCGACAATGAGCAGTTCTTC
TRBV19,.,TRBJ1-1,.,CASSPLVGASNTEAFF,TGTGCCAGTAGTCCCCTGGTGGGGGCTTCGAACACTGAAGCTTTCTTT
TRBV7-2,TRBD2,TRBJ2-3,once,CASSLSLAGTDTQYF,TGTGCCAGCAGCTTAAGTCTAGCGGGCACAGATACGCAGTATTTT
TRBV7-7,.,TRBJ2-7,.,CAKRPGQYF,TGTGCCAAACGTCCCGGGCAGTACTTC
TRBV7-9,.,TRBJ1-5,.,CASSLEDQPQHF,TGTGCCAGCAGCTTAGAAGATCAGCCCCAGCATTTT
TRBV11-3,TRBD2,TRBJ2-1,.,CASSRGGSSYNEQFF,TGTGCCAGCAGCCGGGGCGGGAGCTCCTACAATGAGCAGTTCTTC
TRBV7-8,.,TRBJ1-3,.,CASRALGRTSGNTIYF,TGTGCCAGCAGGGCCCTAGGACGGACCTCTGGAAACACCATATATTTT
TRBV7-9,.,TRBJ2-7,.,CASSDGTGRYF,TGTGCCAGCAGCGACGGGACGGGTCGATACTTC
TRBV30,.,TRBJ1-4,.,CAWSQDIIATNEKLFF,TGTGCCTGGAGTCAGGACATAATTGCAACTAATGAAAAACTGTTTTTT
TRBV30,.,TRBJ1-1,once,CALLPFETSYTEAFF,TGTGCCCTACTCCCTTTTGAGACTAGCTACACTGAAGCTTTCTTT
TRBV5-1,.,TRBJ1-2,.,CASRLADRNYGYTF,TGCGCCAGCAGATTAGCAGACAGGAACTATGGCTACACCTTC
TRBV6-5,.,TRBJ1-1,.,CASRDHGSRTEAFF,TGTGCCAGCAGGGACCACGGCAGTAGGACTGAAGCTTTCTTT
TRBV7-8,.,TRBJ2-1,.,CASSLVRAGPYNEQFF,TGTGCCAGCAGCTTAGTCCGAGCAGGCCCCTACAATGAGCAGTTCTTC
TRBV4-3,TRBD1,TRBJ2-1,.,CASSQSDREYNEQFF,TGCGCCAGCAGCCAATCGGACAGGGAGTACAATGAGCAGTTCTTC
TRBV5-4,.,TRBJ2-2,.,CASRWTSETGELFF,TGTGCCAGCAGATGGACCAGCGAAACCGGGGAGCTGTTTTTT
TRBV3-1/TRBV3-2,.,TRBJ1-5,.,CASRPDIRLINQQPQHF,TGTGCCAGCAGACCGGACATTCGACTAATCAACCAACAGCCCCAGCATTTT
TRBV5-5,.,TRBJ1-3,few,CASSRKHSGNTIYF,TGTGCCAGCAGTCGGAAACACTCTGGAAACACCATATATTTT
TRBV14,.,TRBJ2-5,.,CASSQRFAREETQYF,TGTGCCAGCAGCCAAAGATTCGCCAGGGAAGAGACCCAGTACTTC
TRBV7-2,.,TRBJ2-7,.,CASSLGDANYEQYF,TGTGCCAGCAGCTTAGGGGACGCAAACTACGAGCAGTACTTC
TRBV19,.,TRBJ2-7,.,CASSQPGAQSYEQYF,TGTGCCAGTAGTCAACCAGGGGCGCAATCCTACGAGCAGTACTTC
TRBV7-2,.,TRBJ2-5,.,CASSPAGPQETQYF,TGTGCCAGCAGCCCGGCGGGTCCCCAAGAGACCCAGTACTTC
TRBV7-9,.,TRBJ2-2,.,CASSLSGNTGELFF,TGTGCCAGCAGCTTATCGGGGAACACCGGGGAGCTGTTTTTT
TRBV9,.,TRBJ1-2,.,CASSEMQFSNYGYTF,TGTGCCAGCAGCGAAATGCAGTTCTCTAACTATGGCTACACCTTC
TRBV28,.,TRBJ1-1,.,CASSLSSGAEAFF,TGTGCCAGCAGTTTAAGTTCTGGGGCAGAAGCTTTCTTT
TRBV29-1,.,TRBJ2-7,.,CSVERGSGYEQYF,TGCAGCGTTGAGAGGGGTTCAGGTTACGAGCAGTACTTC
TRBV5-1,.,TRBJ1-3,.,CASSFQGNSGNTIYF,TGCGCCAGCAGCTTCCAGGGGAACTCTGGAAACACCATATATTTT
TRBV7-2,.,TRBJ2-1,.,CASGNGNEQFF,TGTGCCAGCGGCAATGGTAATGAGCAGTTCTTC
TRBV6-1,.,TRBJ1-1,.,CASSELAGVAFF,TGTGCCAGCAGTGAATTAGCCGGGGTAGCTTTCTTT
TRBV7-8,TRBD1,TRBJ2-2,few,CASSSGQGRAGELFF,TGTGCCAGCAGCTCGGGACAGGGCAGAGCCGGGGAGCTGTTTTTT
TRBV3-1/TRBV3-2,TRBD1,TRBJ1-2,.,CASSQAGGDRVNGYTF,TGTGCCAGCAGCCAAGCCGGTGGAGACAGGGTGAATGGCTACACCTTC
TRBV27,.,TRBJ1-6,.,CASSFRTDISSYNSPLHF,TGTGCCAGCAGTTTCCGGACAGACATAAGCTCCTATAATTCACCCCTCCACTTT
TRBV18,.,TRBJ2-3,.,CASSVSGGLRFSTDTQYF,TGTGCCAGCTCGGTCTCGGGGGGCCTTCGATTTAGCACAGATACGCAGTATTTT
TRBV2,.,TRBJ2-3,once,CASRDRLSADTQYF,TGTGCCAGCAGGGACCGGCTGAGTGCAGATACGCAGTATTTT
TRBV19,.,TRBJ2-7,.,CASSAGASYEQYF,TGTGCCAGTAGTGCGGGGGCTTCCTACGAGCAGTACTTC
TRBV5-6,.,TRBJ1-3,.,CASSFQSGNTIYF,TGTGCCAGCAGCTTCCAATCTGGAAACACCATATATTTT
TRBV28,TRBD1,TRBJ1-2,once,CASSSTGYGYTF,TGTGCCAGCAGTTCGACAGGGTACGGCTACACCTTC
TRBV28,TRBD1,TRBJ2-2,.,CASSLAGQGANTGELFF,TGTGCCAGCAGTTTGGCGGGACAGGGGGCGAACACCGGGGAGCTGTTTTTT
TRBV7-2,.,TRBJ1-3,.,CASSINPTSSGNTIYF,TGTGCCAGCAGCATTAATCCGACAAGCTCTGGAAACACCATATATTTT
TRBV10-1,.,TRBJ1-5,.,CASIRGSHRLGNQPQHF,TGCGCCAGCATTCGCGGGAGTCACCGACTAGGAAATCAGCCCCAGCATTTT
TRBV2,TRBD2,TRBJ2-5,.,CASAGTSGSQETQYF,TGTGCCAGCGCTGGGACTAGCGGCTCCCAAGAGACCCAGTACTTC
TRBV7-9,.,TRBJ2-5,.,CASSKETQYF,TGTGCCAGCAGCAAAGAGACCCAGTACTTC
TRBV5-1,.,TRBJ1-4,.,CASRMGHSTNEKLFF,TGCGCCAGCAGGATGGGACATTCGACTAATGAAAAACTGTTTTTT
TRBV18,.,TRBJ1-2,.,CASSPGESGYTF,TGTGCCAGCTCACCCGGGGAAAGCGGCTACACCTTC
TRBV19,.,TRBJ2-7,.,CASSSPRGRDSGVTYEQYF,TGTGCCAGTAGTTCCCCAAGGGGGCGAGATAGCGGGGTTACCTACGAGCAGTACTTC
TRBV4-2,.,TRBJ2-5,.,CASSPRGEETQYF,TGTGCCAGCAGCCCGAGGGGGGAAGAGACCCAGTACTTC
TRBV3-1/TRBV3-2,.,TRBJ1-2,once,CASSQAPGTGYTF,TGTGCCAGCAGCCAAGCCCCAGGGACCGGCTACACCTTC
TRBV11-2,TRBD2,TRBJ2-5,.,CASSGGLAGHQETQYF,TGTGCCAGCAGCGGCGGACTAGCGGGGCACCAAGAGACCCAGTACTTC
TRBV30,.,TRBJ1-6,.,CAWIIPTVGRNSPLHF,TGTGCCTGGATAATACCGACGGTTGGGCGAAATTCACCCCTCCACTTT